The 5 T cell receptor beta chains reported below all come from one sample, sequenced in a study of cytomegalovirus exposure and HLA in healthy donors. 60 Vbeta and 13 Jbeta primers were used in PCR. Only in-frame clones appear in the TCRdb table, and some are missing; sequencing was by immunoSEQ multiplex PCR. The table has roughly 150,000 clones, roughly 80% seen once. What was sequenced was PBMCs. These receptors came from a girl aged 10-17 years in good health and CMV-seropositive.

This chain connects TRBV7-9 to TRBJ2-2, with D maybe TRBD1 (5 bases). V was clipped by 1 base and J by 2 bases, with 8 bases between them. The CDR3 totals 15 residues. Looked up from germline, CDR1 is SEHNR and CDR2 is FQNEAQ (reference sequence). As DNA, the CDR3 is TGTGCCAGCAGCTTAGACAGGATTAACACCGGGGAGCTGTTTTTT. Translated: CASSLDRINTGELFF.

This clone has only one observation. The chain links TRBV11-3 to TRBJ2-5; D not resolved. Germline V gives CDR1 SGHNT, CDR2 YENEEA. V lost 0 bases to trimming and J lost 5 bases, with 7 bases between them. The length of the CDR3 is 13 residues. CDR3 sequence (DNA): TGTGCCAGCAGCTTAGAAGAACGGGAGACCCAGTACTTC. Translation: CASSLEERETQYF.

This clone was observed a handful of times. The gene calls are TRBV12-2 and TRBJ2-1; TRBD2 is the table's D call and was not checked against the DNA. TRBV12-2 is recorded as a pseudogene. CDR3 length: 19 residues. CDR3: CASRPLRIAGPSSYNEQFF. The CDR3 DNA follows: TGTGCAAGTCGCCCACTTAGAATTGCGGGACCAAGCTCCTACAATGAGCAGTTCTTC.

The chain couples TRBV10-3 to TRBJ1-5, with 8 bases identical to TRBD1. Per the germline V gene, CDR1 is ENHRY and CDR2 is SYGVKD. The CDR3 covers 14 residues. With 4 bases clipped from V and 7 bases from J, the junction kept 6 bases outside the gene matches. The CDR3 DNA sequence: TGTGCCATCAGTGTGGTGACAGGGGACCAGCCCCAGCATTTT. Translating gives CAISVVTGDQPQHF.

The chain is built from TRBV5-1 and TRBJ2-7; tentative D call: TRBD2 (8 bases). This CDR3 has 16 amino acids. CDR1 is SGHRS, CDR2 YFSETQ, per germline. V lost 3 bases and J 6 bases, leaving 22 bases between the germline ends. This CDR3 reads CASSSTSGGGLGEQYF. In DNA form, the CDR3 reads TGCGCCAGCAGCTCGACCTCGGGAGGGGGCCTGGGCGAGCAGTACTTC.